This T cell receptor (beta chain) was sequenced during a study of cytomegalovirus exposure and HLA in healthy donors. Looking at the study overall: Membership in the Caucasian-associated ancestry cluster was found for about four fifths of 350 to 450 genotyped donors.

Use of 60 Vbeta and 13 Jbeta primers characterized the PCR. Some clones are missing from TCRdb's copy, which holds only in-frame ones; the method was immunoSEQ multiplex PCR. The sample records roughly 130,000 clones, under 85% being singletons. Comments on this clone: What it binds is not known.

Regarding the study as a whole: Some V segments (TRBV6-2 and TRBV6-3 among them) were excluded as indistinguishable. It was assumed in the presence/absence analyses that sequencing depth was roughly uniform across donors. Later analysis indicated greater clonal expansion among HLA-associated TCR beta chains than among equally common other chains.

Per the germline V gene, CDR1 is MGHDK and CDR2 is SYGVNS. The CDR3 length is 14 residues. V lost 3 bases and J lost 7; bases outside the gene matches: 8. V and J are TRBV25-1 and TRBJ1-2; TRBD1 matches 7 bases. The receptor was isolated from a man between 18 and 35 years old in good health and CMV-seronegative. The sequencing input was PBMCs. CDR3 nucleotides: TGTGCCAGCAGTGATCGTGACAGGGACCGTGGCTACACCTTC. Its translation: CASSDRDRDRGYTF.